The rows below give T cell receptor beta chains drawn from one sample of a study of shared clonotypes between healthy human individuals. Measured with immunoSEQ multiplex PCR; TCRdb has only the in-frame clones, and not every one. The data contain around 690,000 clones, about 90% of them seen just once; the ten biggest clones take up more than 30%. Sequencing was performed on memory CD8+ T cells from PBMCs. The receptors stem from a young man in good health. Some clones in this sample may be carry-over from other donors' samples. Each CDR3 is given with its conserved first and last residue. The D gene is left open where the match is weak. The size of a clone is reported for some rows only, either as once, few or many, or as a class for expanded clones.

NA,TRBJ2-2,TRBD2,TRBV9,CASSNGLAGPGSTSNTGELFF,TGTGCCAGCAGCAACGGACTAGCGGGACCGGGTTCGACGTCTAACACCGGGGAGCTGTTTTTT
once,TRBJ2-2,NA,TRBV19,CASSLGWGELFF,TGTGCCAGTAGTCTCGGCTGGGGGGAGCTGTTTTTT
NA,TRBJ2-7,TRBD2,TRBV5-4,CASSLGLAETFYEQYF,TGTGCCAGCAGCCTAGGACTAGCGGAGACTTTCTACGAGCAGTACTTC
NA,TRBJ1-5,NA,TRBV27,CASSFAGNQPQHF,TGTGCCAGCAGTTTTGCGGGGAATCAGCCCCAGCATTTT
NA,TRBJ2-2,TRBD2,TRBV7-9,CASSYTLAGGNTGELFF,TGTGCCAGCAGCTATACCCTAGCGGGAGGGAACACCGGGGAGCTGTTTTTT
NA,TRBJ1-5,NA,TRBV28,CATRANQPQHF,TGTGCAACTCGGGCAAATCAGCCCCAGCATTTT
NA,TRBJ2-4,NA,TRBV9,CASSPAGREEAKNIQYF,TGTGCCAGCAGCCCAGCAGGTCGGGAAGAGGCCAAAAACATTCAGTACTTC
NA,TRBJ1-2,NA,TRBV25-1,CASSEIWGSGGYTF,TGTGCCAGCAGTGAAATTTGGGGTTCTGGTGGCTACACCTTC
NA,TRBJ2-1,NA,TRBV7-2,CASSPIGPLGEQFF,TGTGCCAGCAGCCCAATCGGGCCACTTGGGGAGCAGTTCTTC
NA,TRBJ1-1,NA,TRBV6-4,CASSDRANTEAFF,TGTGCCAGCAGTGATCGGGCGAACACTGAAGCTTTCTTT
NA,TRBJ2-2,TRBD2,TRBV7-9,CASSFTAGGPLAGELFF,TGTGCCAGCAGCTTTACGGCGGGAGGGCCCCTCGCCGGGGAGCTGTTTTTT
NA,TRBJ2-7,TRBD1,TRBV5-1,CASSLGQGTGSYEQYF,TGCGCCAGCAGCTTAGGACAGGGGACGGGCTCCTACGAGCAGTACTTC
NA,TRBJ2-1,NA,TRBV1,CTSSQVLAAASYNEQFF,TGCACCAGCAGCCAAGTGTTAGCGGCGGCCTCCTACAATGAGCAGTTCTTC
NA,TRBJ2-3,NA,TRBV19,CASRPAEMDTQYF,TGTGCCAGTAGACCCGCTGAGATGGATACGCAGTATTTT
NA,TRBJ2-7,TRBD2,TRBV6-1,CASSEWASGEQYF,TGTGCCAGCAGTGAATGGGCTAGCGGCGAGCAGTACTTC
NA,TRBJ1-3,NA,TRBV4-2,CASSEEARYGNTIYF,TGTGCCAGCAGCGAAGAAGCCAGGTATGGAAACACCATATATTTT
NA,TRBJ2-1,TRBD2,TRBV7-8,CASSPLAGAYNEQFF,TGTGCCAGCAGCCCACTAGCGGGAGCTTACAATGAGCAGTTCTTC
NA,TRBJ2-7,TRBD1,TRBV5-6,CASSPTGDYEQYF,TGTGCCAGCAGCCCGACAGGGGACTACGAGCAGTACTTC
NA,TRBJ2-7,NA,TRBV30,CAWEGVEGGGRGEQYF,TGTGCCTGGGAGGGAGTGGAAGGTGGGGGAAGGGGCGAGCAGTACTTC
NA,TRBJ2-7,TRBD2,TRBV28,CASRGRGDQGAYEQYF,TGTGCCAGCAGGGGGCGGGGGGACCAAGGAGCCTACGAGCAGTACTTC
NA,TRBJ1-1,NA,TRBV4-1,CASSQGQGLNTEAFF,TGCGCCAGCAGCCAAGGGCAGGGGTTGAACACTGAAGCTTTCTTT
NA,TRBJ2-3,TRBD2,TRBV7-9,CASIPGGSYTDTQYF,TGTGCCAGCATCCCTGGCGGGAGTTACACAGATACGCAGTATTTT
NA,TRBJ1-4,NA,TRBV5-1,CASSVPGPNEKLFF,TGCGCCAGCAGCGTGCCGGGACCTAATGAAAAACTGTTTTTT
once,TRBJ1-4,TRBD1,TRBV27,CASSLIRTGNEKLFF,TGTGCCAGCAGTTTGATAAGGACAGGGAATGAAAAACTGTTTTTT
NA,TRBJ2-7,NA,TRBV27,CASSSWMGEQYF,TGTGCCAGCAGTTCCTGGATGGGGGAGCAGTACTTC
NA,TRBJ2-7,NA,TRBV7-8,CASSETVPSYEQYF,TGTGCCAGCAGCGAGACGGTTCCCTCCTACGAGCAGTACTTC
NA,TRBJ1-4,NA,TRBV27,CASSIRGGEKLFF,TGTGCCAGCAGTATTCGTGGGGGTGAAAAACTGTTTTTT
NA,TRBJ1-3,NA,TRBV11-2,CASGGGTIYF,TGTGCCAGCGGAGGTGGGACCATATATTTT
NA,TRBJ2-1,NA,TRBV27,CASSLELGGEQFF,TGTGCCAGCAGTTTAGAATTGGGCGGTGAGCAGTTCTTC
NA,TRBJ2-3,NA,TRBV6-5,CASRAGVAQYF,TGTGCCAGCAGAGCAGGGGTGGCGCAGTATTTT
NA,TRBJ2-7,TRBD1,TRBV7-9,CASSSTGGSGEQYF,TGTGCCAGCAGCTCGACAGGGGGTAGTGGCGAGCAGTACTTC
NA,TRBJ2-7,NA,TRBV5-1,CASSLAGAQRYEQYF,TGCGCCAGCAGCTTGGCCGGGGCCCAGCGCTACGAGCAGTACTTC
many,TRBJ1-1,TRBD1,TRBV14,CASSLGQGANRNTEAFF,TGTGCCAGCAGCCTCGGACAGGGGGCTAACAGGAACACTGAAGCTTTCTTT